The clone carrying this T cell receptor beta chain occurred many times. Its antigen is unidentified. This sample is part of a study of T cells in Graves' hyperthyroidism and ophthalmopathy. Study background: Blood was drawn when the patient was first diagnosed and still untreated. Study-wide points: Blood also held most thyroid clonotypes expanded beyond 0.001.

Patients having uncontrolled infection, another autoimmune disease, pregnancy or lactation were not included. Clinicians diagnosed patients from clinical symptoms, serum thyroxine and TRAb, thyroid ultrasound and orbital computed tomography. The ends were cut back, 6 bases at V and 7 bases at J, with 9 bases in the middle. This CDR3 region has 11 residues. The germline V gene encodes CDR1 MNHEY and CDR2 SMNVEV (reference sequence). Amplification of TCR beta CDR3 regions was performed using RNA transcripts as template. The TCR CDR3 was amplified in a first-round RT-PCR using the HTBI primer set. TCRdb independently ran MiXCR on the multiplex PCR reads; one entry per CDR3 protein. Found here are around 600,000 distinct CDR3 sequences, approximately 15% of them singletons; the top ten hold about 6.6%.

The chain couples TRBV27 to TRBJ2-5; D is unresolved. Sequences were obtained from blood. This sequence originates from a woman aged 18-35 years with Graves' ophthalmopathy. CDR3 sequence (DNA): TGTGCCAGCAGCCACCGCCGGACCCAGTACTTC. Protein: CASSHRRTQYF.